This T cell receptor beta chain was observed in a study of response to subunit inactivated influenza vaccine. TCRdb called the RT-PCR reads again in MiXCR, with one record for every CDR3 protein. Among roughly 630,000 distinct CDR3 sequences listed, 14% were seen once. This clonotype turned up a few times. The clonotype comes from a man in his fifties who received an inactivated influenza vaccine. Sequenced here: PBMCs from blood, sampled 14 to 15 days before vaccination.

CDR3 in amino acids: CASRSRGTETYNEQFF. The DNA for the CDR3 is TGTGCCAGCAGATCCCGGGGCACCGAGACCTACAATGAGCAGTTCTTC. The rearrangement joins TRBV6-2 or TRBV6-3 to TRBJ2-1; D may be TRBD1 or TRBD2 (5 bases each). The CDR3 runs 16 residues. The V gene's germline CDR1 is MNHEY and CDR2 SVGEGT. V was trimmed by 6 bases and J by 2 bases, leaving 17 bases between them.